This T cell receptor beta chain was obtained from a study of OX40 agonist ivuxolimab in advanced cancers. The table came from immunoSEQ multiplex PCR; TCRdb's copy has only in-frame clones and leaves some out. The table includes around 20,000 clones, about 70% detected once. The CDR3 has 11 amino acids. The germline V gene encodes CDR1 SEHNR and CDR2 FQNEAQ (reference sequence). The sample here was CD4+ or CD8+ T cells sorted from blood, taken in a trial of the OX40 agonist ivuxolimab. This chain joins TRBV7-9 and TRBJ2-3; D uncertain. This TCR was recovered from an adult with an advanced solid tumor such as melanoma, head and neck, liver or kidney cancer. CDR3 sequence reads: CALGIVDTQYF. In nucleotides, the CDR3 is TGTGCGTTAGGCATTGTGGATACGCAGTATTTT.